Shown below are 27 T cell receptor beta chains from a single sample sequenced in a study of T cells after yellow fever vaccination. TCRdb reprocessed the 5' RACE reads via MiXCR and lists one record per CDR3 protein. The sample records approximately 580,000 distinct CDR3 sequences, roughly a sixth being singletons. The input for sequencing was PBMCs, taken roughly 5 days after the first yellow fever vaccination. These receptors all stem from a man younger than 30 who received the YFV17D yellow fever vaccine.

The chain carries TRBV13 and TRBJ2-5, with D perhaps matching TRBD1 (6 bases). V lost 8 bases to trimming and J lost 3 bases, with 10 bases between them. CDR1 is PRHDT, CDR2 FYEKMQ, per germline (reference sequence). The CDR3 runs to 12 residues. The CDR3 bases are TGTGCCAGCCAGGGGATAGAAGAGACCCAGTACTTC. Its translation: CASQGIEETQYF.

The chain links TRBV4-1 to TRBJ2-3; 13 bases line up with TRBD2. Germline V lookup: CDR1 MGHRA, CDR2 YSYEKL. The ends lost 3 bases at V and 0 bases at J; junction bases unmatched: 6. This CDR3 region has 18 residues. CDR3 bases: TGCGCCAGCAGCCATTCCGGGACTAGCGGGACCAGCACAGATACGCAGTATTTT. It encodes CASSHSGTSGTSTDTQYF.

J is TRBJ2-5 and V is TRBV2; a weak D match, TRBD2 (5 bases). V dropped 5 bases and J dropped 7 bases, with 8 bases sitting between them. Per the germline V gene, CDR1 is SNHLY and CDR2 is FYNNEI. This CDR3 spans 11 amino acids. This CDR3 reads CASSLLGTQYF. CDR3 DNA: TGTGCCAGCAGTCTACTAGGGACCCAGTACTTC.

This chain uses TRBV20-1 with TRBJ1-6, with D hard to call. Germline assignment: CDR1 DFQATT and CDR2 SNEGSKA (reference sequence). Trimming left V 7 bases short and J 4 bases short, with 11 bases between. The CDR3 totals 13 residues. This CDR3 is CSVRDGYNSPLHF. The DNA of the CDR3 is TGCAGTGTCCGAGACGGGTATAATTCACCCCTCCACTTT.

This clonotype was seen a handful of times. The rearrangement links TRBV20-1 to TRBJ2-3, with D hard to call. V dropped 0 bases and J dropped 2 bases, with 6 bases sitting between them. CDR3 length: 13 residues. Germline V gives CDR1 DFQATT, CDR2 SNEGSKA (reference sequence). The CDR3 region has the DNA TGCAGTGCTAGAGACCAAGACACAGATACGCAGTATTTT. Translation: CSARDQDTDTQYF.

This clonotype was seen a few times. This sequence joins TRBV25-1 and TRBJ2-2, with TRBD2 as a possible D gene (5 bases). There are 17 residues in the CDR3. The V end lost 2 bases, the J end lost 8 bases, and 21 bases lay between the germline ends. From germline, CDR1 is MGHDK and CDR2 SYGVNS. The CDR3: CASSEGFLGLRRGELFF. The CDR3 region has the DNA TGTGCCAGCAGTGAAGGATTCCTAGGACTGCGTCGAGGGGAGCTGTTTTTT. The full variable domain, in which reference TRBV25-1 and TRBJ2-2 provide the parts outside the CDR3, is EADIYQTPRYLVIGTGKKITLECSQTMGHDKMYWYQQDPGMELHLIHYSYGVNSTEKGDLSSESTVSRIRTEHFPLTLESARPSHTSQYLCASSEGFLGLRRGELFFGEGSRLTVL.

This clonotype was counted only a few times. The V gene is TRBV11-2, the J gene TRBJ1-6, with D possibly being TRBD1 (6 bases). Per germline, CDR1 SGHAT and CDR2 FQNNGV. V dropped 5 bases and J dropped 4 bases, with 12 bases sitting between them. The CDR3 is made up of 15 amino acids. The CDR3 is CASSPGDIYNSPLHF. In DNA form, the CDR3 reads TGTGCCAGCAGCCCGGGGGACATTTATAATTCACCCCTCCACTTT.

The V gene is TRBV4-2, the J gene TRBJ1-2; TRBD1 might be the D (6 bases). The CDR3 has 17 residues. Trimming took 1 base from V and 4 from J, leaving 19 bases between them. The V gene's germline CDR1 is LGHNA and CDR2 YNFKEQ. This chain's CDR3 is CASSQGRSGEKGYGYTF. The CDR3 nucleotides are TGTGCCAGCAGCCAAGGGCGTTCAGGGGAGAAGGGCTATGGCTACACCTTC.

This clonotype was picked up many times. The chain uses TRBV11-2 and TRBJ2-7, with D perhaps matching TRBD1 or TRBD2 (5 bases each). This CDR3 is built from 14 residues. Germline values: CDR1 SGHAT, CDR2 FQNNGV. The germline V and J ends were trimmed by 5 bases and 6 bases, with 17 bases remaining between them. The CDR3 region is CASSPPRERGEQYV. DNA for the CDR3: TGTGCCAGCAGCCCCCCCAGGGAGCGTGGCGAGCAGTACGTC.

This clonotype has a handful of counts. The chain combines TRBV7-2 with TRBJ2-3; TRBD2 matches at 12 bases. The CDR3 extends over 16 amino acids. V gave up 3 bases and J gave up 6 bases; unmatched junction bases: 7. Germline V lookup: CDR1 SGHTA, CDR2 FQGNSA. The CDR3: CASSFSSGGAMDTQYF. Here the CDR3 DNA reads TGTGCCAGCAGCTTTTCTAGCGGGGGGGCCATGGATACGCAGTATTTT.

This chain uses TRBV7-6 with TRBJ2-1; TRBD2 might be the D (6 bases). CDR1 and CDR2 (germline): SGHVS, FNYEAQ. V lost 0 bases, J lost 6 bases, and 9 bases lay in between. There are 14 residues in the CDR3. CDR3 bases: TGTGCCAGCAGCTTAGCGTCACTAGCCAATGAGCAGTTCTTC. Translation gives CASSLASLANEQFF.

The V gene is TRBV9, the J gene TRBJ1-1; no clear D. CDR1 SGDLS and CDR2 YYNGEE come from the germline V gene. The CDR3 spans 15 residues. V shed 4 bases and J shed 1 base, with 14 bases lying between them. CDR3 in DNA: TGTGCCAGCAGCATAGGGAGTTATGCGAACACTGAAGCTTTCTTT. Its protein is CASSIGSYANTEAFF.

This clonotype was picked up a small number of times. The V call is TRBV11-1, the J call TRBJ1-2; D may be TRBD1 (5 bases). The CDR3 has 12 residues. Trimming pared 3 bases from V and 8 bases from J, leaving 10 bases between. Germline CDR1 SGHAT, CDR2 FQDESV (reference sequence). Here the CDR3 DNA reads TGTGCCAGCAGCTTCGGGGGTGAGGGCTACACCTTC. Its protein product is CASSFGGEGYTF. The full variable domain, with the rest looked up from reference TRBV11-1 and TRBJ1-2, is EAEVAQSPRYKITEKSQAVAFWCDPISGHATLYWYRQILGQGPELLVQFQDESVVDDSQLPKDRFSAERLKGVDSTLKIQPAELGDSAMYLCASSFGGEGYTFGSGTRLTVV.

This chain joins TRBV3-1 and TRBJ2-6, with a possible D match to TRBD1 (5 bases). Trimming shortened V by 1 base and J by 2 bases, and 15 bases separated the two germline ends. This CDR3 region has 18 residues. Germline CDR1 and CDR2: LGHDT and YNNKEL (reference sequence). For the CDR3, the DNA is TGTGCCAGCAGCCAAGTTTGGACACGCGTTACTGGGGCCAACGTCCTGACTTTC. This sequence encodes CASSQVWTRVTGANVLTF. Together with reference TRBV3-1 and TRBJ2-6, the CDR3 gives the full variable domain: DTAVSQTPKYLVTQMGNDKSIKCEQNLGHDTMYWYKQDSKKFLKIMFSYNNKELIINETVPNRFSPKSPDKAHLNLHINSLELGDSAVYFCASSQVWTRVTGANVLTFGAGSRLTVL.

This clonotype was seen only once. The chain has TRBV3-1 and TRBJ1-6, with 9 bases aligning to TRBD1. This CDR3 has 15 amino acids. The germline gives CDR1 LGHDT, CDR2 YNNKEL (reference sequence). V trimming: 8 bases; J trimming: 7 bases; junction bases outside the gene matches: 9. The CDR3 DNA reads TGTGCCAGCGGATGGGGGACAGGGCAGAATTCACCCCTCCACTTT. Translation: CASGWGTGQNSPLHF.

This chain joins TRBV20-1 and TRBJ2-4, with unresolved D. The CDR3 is 15 residues long. Germline values: CDR1 DFQATT, CDR2 SNEGSKA (reference sequence). The V end was cut by 1 base, the J end by 4 bases, with 14 bases between. CDR3 sequence (DNA): TGCAGTGCTAGAGTATTACGGACGGCAAAAAACATTCAGTACTTC. This codes for CSARVLRTAKNIQYF.

J is TRBJ2-5 and V is TRBV29-1; 7 bases are a match to TRBD1. The CDR3 is 14 residues long. The trim removed 2 bases at V and 5 bases at J, leaving 8 bases unmatched. Germline V gives CDR1 SQVTM, CDR2 ANQGSEA. The CDR3 reads CSVEYRGQGETQYF. CDR3 coding DNA: TGCAGCGTTGAATACAGGGGCCAAGGGGAGACCCAGTACTTC.

The genes are TRBV20-1 and TRBJ2-5, with a weak D call TRBD1 (5 bases). The CDR3 loop spans 12 amino acids. Germline CDR1 DFQATT, CDR2 SNEGSKA (reference sequence). V was shortened by 4 bases and J by 4 bases, with 10 bases between the two germline ends. The CDR3 protein is CSAKVQGETQYF. In DNA form, the CDR3 reads TGCAGTGCTAAAGTCCAGGGAGAGACCCAGTACTTC.

This clonotype was found a few times. The CDR3: CASKSSGIGANVLTF. The CDR3 DNA reads as TGCGCCAGCAAATCTTCGGGGATCGGGGCCAACGTCCTGACTTTC. The V call is TRBV4-1, the J call TRBJ2-6, with D possibly matching TRBD2 (5 bases). Germline V gene lookup returns CDR1 MGHRA and CDR2 YSYEKL. The CDR3 loop spans 15 amino acids. The germline V and J ends were trimmed by 7 bases and 4 bases, with 14 bases remaining between them.

This clonotype has more than one count but fewer than ten. The chain links TRBV18 to TRBJ1-4; D uncertain. This CDR3 comprises 12 residues. Germline V gene lookup returns CDR1 KGHSH and CDR2 LQKENI. The V end was cut by 6 bases, the J end by 0 bases, with 2 bases between. The CDR3: CASSPTNEKLFF. In DNA, the CDR3 is TGTGCCAGCTCGCCAACTAATGAAAAACTGTTTTTT.

The rearrangement joins TRBV3-1 to TRBJ2-5, with D possibly called TRBD1 or TRBD2 (5 bases each). CDR1 and CDR2 from the germline V gene are LGHDT and YNNKEL (reference sequence). This CDR3 has 15 amino acids. V was shortened by 6 bases and J by 0 bases, with 14 bases between the two germline ends. CDR3 amino acids: CASSPGTEYQETQYF. DNA of the CDR3: TGTGCCAGCAGTCCCGGGACCGAGTACCAAGAGACCCAGTACTTC.

This sequence joins TRBV28 and TRBJ2-7; D not resolved. The CDR3 length is 13 residues. Looked up from germline, CDR1 is MDHEN and CDR2 is SYDVKM. Trimming left V 2 bases short and J 5 bases short, with 10 bases between. The CDR3 spells CASSLGYDNEQYV. The CDR3 bases are TGTGCCAGCAGTTTAGGGTACGACAACGAGCAGTACGTC.

This rearrangement joins TRBV2 to TRBJ2-2; TRBD2 matches at 9 bases. Germline V gene data show CDR1 as SNHLY and CDR2 as FYNNEI. The CDR3 extends over 14 amino acids. V lost 0 bases, J lost 8 bases, and 1 base stayed unmatched. CDR3 in amino acids: CASSEALAGGELFF. The CDR3 DNA is TGTGCCAGCAGTGAAGCGCTAGCGGGGGGGGAGCTGTTTTTT.

This clonotype has at least ten counts. The chain links TRBV2 to TRBJ1-6; no clear D gene. V was clipped by 7 bases and J by 0 bases, with 10 bases between them. The CDR3 runs 15 residues. The germline V gene has CDR1 SNHLY and CDR2 FYNNEI. CDR3 amino acids: CASNPPPSYNSPLHF. CDR3 DNA sequence: TGTGCCAGCAATCCACCTCCCTCCTATAATTCACCCCTCCACTTT.

The V and J genes are TRBV28 and TRBJ2-7, with 9 bases lining up with TRBD1. V was pared by 4 bases and J by 4 bases, with 5 bases of the junction left unmatched. The CDR3 extends over 14 amino acids. Germline values: CDR1 MDHEN, CDR2 SYDVKM. The CDR3 protein is CASSSRDRAYEQYV. DNA for the CDR3: TGTGCCAGCAGTTCCCGGGACAGGGCGTACGAGCAGTACGTC.

This clonotype was detected a few times. The chain recombines TRBV13 with TRBJ1-4; D gene unclear. Germline V CDR1 and CDR2: PRHDT, FYEKMQ (reference sequence). V was pared by 5 bases and J by 4 bases, with 14 bases between. This CDR3 comprises 15 residues. The CDR3 spells CASSPNRGGNEKLFF. DNA of the CDR3: TGTGCCAGCAGCCCTAACAGAGGAGGTAATGAAAAACTGTTTTTT.

Concerning this clonotype itself: The junction shows a germline mismatch at one end, possibly a read error. The chain couples TRBV6-1 to TRBJ2-1; 8 bases match TRBD1. This CDR3 region has 15 residues. Germline V CDR1 and CDR2: MNHNS, SASEGT. The CDR3 protein is CASSKARGHYYEQFF. CDR3 bases: TGTGCCAGCAGTAAAGCCAGGGGGCATTACTATGAGCAGTTCTTC.